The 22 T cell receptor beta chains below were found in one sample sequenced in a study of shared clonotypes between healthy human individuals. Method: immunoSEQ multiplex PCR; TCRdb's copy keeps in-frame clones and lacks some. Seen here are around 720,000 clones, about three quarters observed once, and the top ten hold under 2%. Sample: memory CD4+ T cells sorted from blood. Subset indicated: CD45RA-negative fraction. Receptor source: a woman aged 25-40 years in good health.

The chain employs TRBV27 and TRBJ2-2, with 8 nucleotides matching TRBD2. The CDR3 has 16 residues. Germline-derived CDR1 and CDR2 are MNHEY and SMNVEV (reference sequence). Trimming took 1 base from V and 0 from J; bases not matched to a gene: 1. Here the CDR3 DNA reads TGTGCCAGCAGTTTATTTAGCGGGGCGAACACCGGGGAGCTGTTTTTT. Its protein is CASSLFSGANTGELFF.

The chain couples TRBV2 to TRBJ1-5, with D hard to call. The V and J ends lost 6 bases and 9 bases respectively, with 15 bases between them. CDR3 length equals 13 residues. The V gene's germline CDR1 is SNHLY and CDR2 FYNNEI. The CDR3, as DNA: TGTGCCAGCAGGTCTAGGGCCCAAATGCCCCAGCATTTT. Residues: CASRSRAQMPQHF.

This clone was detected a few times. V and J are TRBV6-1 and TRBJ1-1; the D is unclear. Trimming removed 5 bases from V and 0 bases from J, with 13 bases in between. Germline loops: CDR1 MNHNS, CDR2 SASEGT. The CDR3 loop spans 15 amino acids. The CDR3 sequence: CASSRGRNMNTEAFF. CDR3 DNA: TGTGCCAGCAGTCGTGGACGGAACATGAACACTGAAGCTTTCTTT.

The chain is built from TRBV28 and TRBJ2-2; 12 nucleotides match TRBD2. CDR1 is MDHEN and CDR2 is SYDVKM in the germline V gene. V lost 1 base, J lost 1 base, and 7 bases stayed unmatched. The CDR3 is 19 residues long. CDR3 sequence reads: CASSLSRLAGARNTGELFF. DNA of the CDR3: TGTGCCAGCAGTTTATCCCGACTAGCGGGAGCGAGGAACACCGGGGAGCTGTTTTTT.

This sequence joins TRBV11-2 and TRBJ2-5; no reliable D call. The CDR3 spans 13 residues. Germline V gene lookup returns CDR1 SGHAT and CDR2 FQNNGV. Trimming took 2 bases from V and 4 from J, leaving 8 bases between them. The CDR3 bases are TGTGCCAGCAGCTTAAGTACGAGAGAGACCCAGTACTTC. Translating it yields CASSLSTRETQYF.

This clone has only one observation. The CDR3 coding sequence is TGTGCCAGCAGTTCACCCCGTATCTACGAGCAGTACTTC. Translating it yields CASSSPRIYEQYF. The gene calls are TRBV6-1 and TRBJ2-7, with D unresolved. V was cut by 5 bases and J by 3 bases, with 11 bases left in between. Germline V gene lookup returns CDR1 MNHNS and CDR2 SASEGT. The CDR3 is 13 residues long.

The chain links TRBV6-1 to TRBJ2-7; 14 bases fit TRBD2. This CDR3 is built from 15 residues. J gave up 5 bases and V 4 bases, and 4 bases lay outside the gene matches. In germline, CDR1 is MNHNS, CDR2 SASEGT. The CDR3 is CASSGLAGGPHEQYF. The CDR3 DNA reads TGTGCCAGCAGTGGACTAGCGGGAGGGCCACACGAGCAGTACTTC.

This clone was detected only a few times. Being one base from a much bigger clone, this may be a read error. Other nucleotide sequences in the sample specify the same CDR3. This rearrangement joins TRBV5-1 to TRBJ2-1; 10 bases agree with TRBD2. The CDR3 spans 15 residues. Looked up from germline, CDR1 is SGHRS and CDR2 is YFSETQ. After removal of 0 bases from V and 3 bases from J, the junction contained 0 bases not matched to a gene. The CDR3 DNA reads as TGCGCCAGCAGCTTGGGGACTAGCGGCTACAATGAGCAGTTCTTC. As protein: CASSLGTSGYNEQFF.

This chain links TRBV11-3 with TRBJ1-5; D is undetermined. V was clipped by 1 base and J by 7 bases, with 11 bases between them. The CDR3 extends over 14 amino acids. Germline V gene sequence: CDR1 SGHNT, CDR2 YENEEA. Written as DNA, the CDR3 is TGTGCCAGCAGCTTAGTGCGGGGTAGGCAGCCCCAGCATTTT. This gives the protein CASSLVRGRQPQHF.

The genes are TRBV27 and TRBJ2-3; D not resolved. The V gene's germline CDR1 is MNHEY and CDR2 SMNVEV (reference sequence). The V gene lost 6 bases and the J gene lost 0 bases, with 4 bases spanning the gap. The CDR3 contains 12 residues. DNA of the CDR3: TGTGCCAGCAGGACTAGCACAGATACGCAGTATTTT. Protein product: CASRTSTDTQYF.

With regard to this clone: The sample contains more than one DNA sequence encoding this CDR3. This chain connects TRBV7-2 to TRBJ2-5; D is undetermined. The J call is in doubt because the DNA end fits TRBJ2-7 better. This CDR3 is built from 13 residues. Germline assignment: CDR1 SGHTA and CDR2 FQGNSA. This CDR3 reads CASSLGIAYEQYF. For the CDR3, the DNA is TGTGCCAGCAGCTTAGGCATCGCCTACGAGCAGTACTTC.

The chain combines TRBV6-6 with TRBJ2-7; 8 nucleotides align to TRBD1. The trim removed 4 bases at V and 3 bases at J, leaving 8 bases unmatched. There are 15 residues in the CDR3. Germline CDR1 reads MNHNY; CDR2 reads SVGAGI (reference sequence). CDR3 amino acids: CASSFDRGLLYEQYF. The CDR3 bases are TGTGCCAGCAGTTTCGACAGGGGCCTGCTCTACGAGCAGTACTTC.

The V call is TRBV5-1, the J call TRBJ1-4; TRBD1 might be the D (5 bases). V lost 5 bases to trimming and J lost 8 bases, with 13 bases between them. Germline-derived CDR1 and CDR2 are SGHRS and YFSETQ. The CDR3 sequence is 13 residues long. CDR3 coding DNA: TGCGCCAGCAGGGGGACGTCCGGGGAAAAACTGTTTTTT. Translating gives CASRGTSGEKLFF.

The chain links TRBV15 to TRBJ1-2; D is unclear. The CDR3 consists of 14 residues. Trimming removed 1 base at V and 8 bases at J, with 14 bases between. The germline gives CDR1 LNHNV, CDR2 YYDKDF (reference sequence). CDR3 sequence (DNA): TGTGCCACCAGCAGAGGGGCCGCAATACAGGGCTACACCTTC. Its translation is CATSRGAAIQGYTF.

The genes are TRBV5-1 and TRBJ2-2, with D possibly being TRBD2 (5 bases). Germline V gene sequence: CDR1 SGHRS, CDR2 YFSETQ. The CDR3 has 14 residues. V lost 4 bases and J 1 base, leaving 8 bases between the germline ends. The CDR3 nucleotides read TGCGCCAGCAGCGCGGGCATGAACACCGGGGAGCTGTTTTTT. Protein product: CASSAGMNTGELFF. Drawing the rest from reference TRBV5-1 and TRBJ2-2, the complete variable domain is KAGVTQTPRYLIKTRGQQVTLSCSPISGHRSVSWYQQTPGQGLQFLFEYFSETQRNKGNFPGRFSGRQFSNSRSEMNVSTLELGDSALYLCASSAGMNTGELFFGEGSRLTVL.

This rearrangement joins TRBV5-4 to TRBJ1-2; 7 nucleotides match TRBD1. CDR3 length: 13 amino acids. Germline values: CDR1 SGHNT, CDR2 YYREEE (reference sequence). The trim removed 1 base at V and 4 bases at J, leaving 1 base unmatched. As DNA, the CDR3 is TGTGCCAGCAGCTTGCCAGGGGGCTATGGCTACACCTTC. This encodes CASSLPGGYGYTF.

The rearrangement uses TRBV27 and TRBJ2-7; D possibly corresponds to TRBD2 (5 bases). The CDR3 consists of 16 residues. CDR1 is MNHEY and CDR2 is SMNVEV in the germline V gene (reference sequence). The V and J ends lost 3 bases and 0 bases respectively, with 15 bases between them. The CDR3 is CASSFRGAASSYEQYF. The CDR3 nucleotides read TGTGCCAGCAGTTTCCGAGGAGCGGCCAGCTCCTACGAGCAGTACTTC.

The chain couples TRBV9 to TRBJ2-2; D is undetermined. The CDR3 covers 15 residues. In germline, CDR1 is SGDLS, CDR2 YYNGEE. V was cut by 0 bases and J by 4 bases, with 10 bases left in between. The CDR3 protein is CASSVDWLPTGELFF. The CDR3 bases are TGTGCCAGCAGCGTAGATTGGCTACCCACCGGGGAGCTGTTTTTT.

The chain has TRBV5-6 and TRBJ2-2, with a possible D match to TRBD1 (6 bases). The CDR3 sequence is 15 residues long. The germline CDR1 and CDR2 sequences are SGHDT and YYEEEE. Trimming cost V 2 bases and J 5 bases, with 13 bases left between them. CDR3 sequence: CASSLLGAGTGELFF. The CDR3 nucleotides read TGTGCCAGCAGCTTATTGGGGGCAGGAACCGGGGAGCTGTTTTTT.

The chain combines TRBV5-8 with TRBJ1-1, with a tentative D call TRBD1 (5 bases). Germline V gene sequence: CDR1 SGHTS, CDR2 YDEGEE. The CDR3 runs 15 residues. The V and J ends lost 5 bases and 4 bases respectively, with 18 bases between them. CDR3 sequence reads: CASRLAGGGTTEAFF. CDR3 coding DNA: TGTGCCAGCAGGCTGGCGGGCGGAGGGACCACTGAAGCTTTCTTT.

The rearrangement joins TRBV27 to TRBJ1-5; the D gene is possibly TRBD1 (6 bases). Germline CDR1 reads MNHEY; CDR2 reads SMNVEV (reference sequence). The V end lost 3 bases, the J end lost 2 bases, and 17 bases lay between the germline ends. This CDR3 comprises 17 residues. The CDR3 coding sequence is TGTGCCAGCAGTTTGGCGGCACAGGGAACTGGCAATCAGCCCCAGCATTTT. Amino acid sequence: CASSLAAQGTGNQPQHF.

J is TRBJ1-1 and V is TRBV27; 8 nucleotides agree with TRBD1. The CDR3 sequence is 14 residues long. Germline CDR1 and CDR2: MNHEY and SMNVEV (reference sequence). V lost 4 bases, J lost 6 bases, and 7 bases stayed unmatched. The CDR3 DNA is TGTGCCAGCAGTTACAGGGGGGAATTCTCTGAAGCTTTCTTT. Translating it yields CASSYRGEFSEAFF.